These 22 T cell receptor beta chains were sequenced from one sample in a study of CD8 T cells in Susac syndrome. The RNA, about 0.45 to 1 ug, was put through reverse transcription using random hexamers. TCRdb passed the immunoSEQ multiplex PCR reads through MiXCR, listing each CDR3 protein once. The sample shows around 160,000 distinct CDR3 sequences, around 94% of them seen only once. Sequencing was carried out using CD4+ T cells from PBMCs. The source of these receptors is a human donor with multiple sclerosis.

The CDR3 region is CASSARTGWTSYEQYF. The CDR3 coding sequence is TGTGCCAGCAGCGCCAGGACAGGGTGGACATCCTACGAGCAGTACTTC. The V call is TRBV3-1, the J call TRBJ2-7; the match to TRBD1 covers 8 bases. The V segment lost 5 bases and the J segment 1 base; nucleotides outside the gene matches: 10. From germline, CDR1 is LGHDT and CDR2 YNNKEL (reference sequence). This CDR3 has 16 residues.

The CDR3: CASSLAAKSTQYF. In DNA, the CDR3 is TGTGCCAGCAGCTTGGCGGCCAAAAGTACGCAGTATTTT. J is TRBJ2-3 and V is TRBV5-4, with D uncertain. Germline V gene lookup returns CDR1 SGHNT and CDR2 YYREEE (reference sequence). This CDR3 spans 13 amino acids. V was trimmed by 0 bases and J by 8 bases, leaving 10 bases between them.

The V and J genes are TRBV5-1 and TRBJ1-1; maybe TRBD1 (5 bases). Germline V gene lookup returns CDR1 SGHRS and CDR2 YFSETQ. The V end was cut by 2 bases, the J end by 6 bases, with 8 bases between. The CDR3 has 12 amino acids. This CDR3 reads CASSFDSAEAFF. CDR3 nucleotides: TGCGCCAGCAGCTTCGACAGCGCTGAAGCTTTCTTT.

V gene TRBV29-1 combines with J gene TRBJ1-2; 8 bases align to TRBD1. The length of the CDR3 is 12 residues. CDR1 and CDR2 from the germline V gene are SQVTM and ANQGSEA. The J segment lost 6 bases and the V segment lost 6 bases, leaving 6 bases of the junction unmatched. CDR3 DNA sequence: TGCAGCGTGGGGGCGACAGGGGATGGCTACACCTTC. Translated: CSVGATGDGYTF. Combining the CDR3 with reference TRBV29-1 and TRBJ1-2 gives the whole variable domain SAVISQKPSRDICQRGTSLTIQCQVDSQVTMMFWYRQQPGQSLTLIATANQGSEATYESGFVIDKFPISRPNLTFSTLTVSNMSPEDSSIYLCSVGATGDGYTFGSGTRLTVV.

V and J are TRBV29-1 and TRBJ1-2; 9 bases map to TRBD1. The germline V gene has CDR1 SQVTM and CDR2 ANQGSEA. The CDR3 consists of 14 residues. The trim removed 2 bases at V and 4 bases at J, leaving 5 bases unmatched. The CDR3 nucleotides are TGCAGCGTTGAAACAGGGGGCGCCGGCTATGGCTACACCTTC. Protein product: CSVETGGAGYGYTF.

The CDR3 loop is CASSIGGTGGTGELFF. In nucleotides, the CDR3 is TGTGCCAGTAGTATCGGCGGGACAGGGGGCACCGGGGAGCTGTTTTTT. The chain uses TRBV19 and TRBJ2-2; TRBD1 aligns across 11 bases. The junction had 4 bases not matched to a gene; V was cut back by 3 bases and J by 4 bases. Germline V gene lookup returns CDR1 LNHDA and CDR2 SQIVND (reference sequence). The CDR3 has 16 amino acids.

CDR3 residues: CSASVRGHTGELFF. Here the CDR3 DNA reads TGCAGTGCTAGCGTCAGGGGTCACACCGGGGAGCTGTTTTTT. The rearrangement links TRBV20-1 to TRBJ2-2; TRBD1 is a possible D gene (6 bases). Germline values: CDR1 DFQATT, CDR2 SNEGSKA (reference sequence). V lost 3 bases, J lost 3 bases, and 11 bases lay in between. The CDR3 runs to 14 residues.

This sequence joins TRBV27 and TRBJ2-3; D gene ambiguous. This CDR3 has 13 amino acids. Between the trimmed V and J ends, which lost 6 bases and 1 base, there was a span of 8 bases. The germline V gene has CDR1 MNHEY and CDR2 SMNVEV (reference sequence). The CDR3 DNA is TGTGCCAGCAGGACGGGCGGCACAGATACGCAGTATTTT. Its protein product is CASRTGGTDTQYF.

The chain combines TRBV6-1 with TRBJ2-5, with D perhaps assigned TRBD1 or TRBD2 (5 bases each). CDR3 length equals 13 residues. Germline V gene sequence: CDR1 MNHNS, CDR2 SASEGT. V was clipped by 4 bases and J by 5 bases, with 11 bases between them. DNA for the CDR3: TGTGCCAGCAGTGTGATATGGGGGGAGACCCAGTACTTC. Translated: CASSVIWGETQYF.

The chain is built from TRBV7-2 and TRBJ1-2; D gene ambiguous. Per the germline V gene, CDR1 is SGHTA and CDR2 is FQGNSA. This CDR3 is 12 amino acids long. V lost 2 bases and J 10 bases, leaving 11 bases between the germline ends. The CDR3 loop is CASSLPAAPYTF. The CDR3 nucleotides are TGTGCCAGCAGCTTACCGGCCGCCCCCTACACCTTC.

The genes are TRBV5-5 and TRBJ2-4; the D gene is possibly TRBD2 (6 bases). Germline V lookup: CDR1 SGHKS, CDR2 YYEKEE (reference sequence). The CDR3 consists of 15 residues. Trimming stripped 0 bases from V and 4 bases from J, with 11 bases between. For the CDR3, the DNA is TGTGCCAGCAGCTTGGAAGGGACTCCTAAAAACATTCAGTACTTC. The encoded protein is CASSLEGTPKNIQYF.

V usage is TRBV19 and J usage is TRBJ1-1, with no clear D. Trimming removed 5 bases at V and 0 bases at J, with 7 bases between. The germline CDR1 and CDR2 sequences are LNHDA and SQIVND (reference sequence). The CDR3 totals 13 residues. In nucleotides, the CDR3 is TGTGCCAGTAGTCCTAGGGTGAACACTGAAGCTTTCTTT. Its translation: CASSPRVNTEAFF.

This chain links TRBV7-9 with TRBJ1-1; 8 nucleotides line up with TRBD1. The J segment lost 1 base and the V segment lost 10 bases, leaving 14 bases of the junction unmatched. Germline V gene data show CDR1 as SEHNR and CDR2 as FQNEAQ (reference sequence). The CDR3 extends over 16 amino acids. This CDR3 is CAIERTGSLRNTEAFF. The DNA of the CDR3 is TGTGCCATCGAAAGGACAGGGTCTCTTAGGAACACTGAAGCTTTCTTT.

The count of this clonotype is one. This rearrangement joins TRBV29-1 to TRBJ1-5; 8 nucleotides line up with TRBD1. This CDR3 is 16 amino acids long. With V trimmed by 4 bases and J by 4 bases, 12 bases remained unmatched. Germline values: CDR1 SQVTM, CDR2 ANQGSEA. The chain's CDR3 is CSVVLGGQGVNQPQHF. In DNA, the CDR3 is TGCAGCGTTGTCTTGGGAGGACAGGGAGTAAATCAGCCCCAGCATTTT.

V gene TRBV5-1 combines with J gene TRBJ2-3; D is uncertain. The CDR3 covers 15 residues. Trimming shortened V by 3 bases and J by 5 bases, and 16 bases separated the two germline ends. The germline gives CDR1 SGHRS, CDR2 YFSETQ. CDR3 amino acids: CASSSRPSTGDTQYF. DNA for the CDR3: TGCGCCAGCAGCTCACGGCCCTCAACGGGAGATACGCAGTATTTT.

The chain links TRBV27 to TRBJ2-7; D remains unclear. The germline gives CDR1 MNHEY, CDR2 SMNVEV (reference sequence). The V end lost 6 bases, the J end lost 4 bases, and 19 bases lay between the germline ends. The CDR3 is 15 amino acids. Here the CDR3 DNA reads TGTGCCAGCAGCCGGGCTGAAGGGCTTGGGTACGAGCAGTACTTC. Translation gives CASSRAEGLGYEQYF.

The chain combines TRBV12-3 or TRBV12-4 with TRBJ1-1, with 7 bases lining up with TRBD1. The junction had 5 bases not matched to a gene; V was cut back by 3 bases and J by 4 bases. The CDR3 spans 14 residues. The CDR3: CASSFKAGGTEAFF. DNA of the CDR3: TGTGCCAGCAGTTTCAAAGCAGGGGGCACTGAAGCTTTCTTT.

The chain joins TRBV20-1 to TRBJ2-2; a possible D gene is TRBD2 (6 bases). Germline V gene sequence: CDR1 DFQATT, CDR2 SNEGSKA (reference sequence). Trimming took 6 bases from V and 4 from J, leaving 12 bases between them. CDR3 length equals 13 residues. CDR3: CSAPTRITGELFF. CDR3 nucleotide sequence: TGCAGTGCCCCGACTAGAATCACCGGGGAGCTGTTTTTT.

CDR3 DNA: TGTGCCAGCAGCTTAGTCCTGTCCTCCTACGAGCAGTACTTC. This gives the protein CASSLVLSSYEQYF. The chain carries TRBV7-2 and TRBJ2-7, with D hard to call. The CDR3 is 14 amino acids. CDR1 is SGHTA and CDR2 is FQGNSA in the germline V gene. V lost 1 base to trimming and J lost 0 bases, with 7 bases between them.

The CDR3: CASSQEAIAGGFDEQFF. The CDR3 nucleotides read TGCGCCAGCAGCCAAGAGGCAATAGCGGGAGGGTTTGATGAGCAGTTCTTC. The chain is built from TRBV4-3 and TRBJ2-1; 11 bases line up with TRBD2. The CDR3 is 17 residues long. CDR1 is LGHNA and CDR2 is YSLEER in the germline V gene. J was trimmed by 8 bases and V by 0 bases; bases with no gene match: 9.

The V gene is TRBV5-1, the J gene TRBJ2-7, with D possibly TRBD1 on 6 matching bases. The CDR3 consists of 15 residues. Germline CDR1 is SGHRS and CDR2 is YFSETQ. V was pared by 4 bases and J by 7 bases, with 21 bases between. The chain's CDR3 is CASSPYTGTAEEQYF. CDR3 nucleotides: TGCGCCAGCAGCCCCTACACAGGGACCGCTGAAGAGCAGTACTTC.

V usage is TRBV15 and J usage is TRBJ2-2; D call uncertain. Per germline, CDR1 LNHNV and CDR2 YYDKDF (reference sequence). The length of the CDR3 is 14 residues. Trimming left V 1 base short and J 7 bases short, with 10 bases between. In nucleotides, the CDR3 is TGTGCCACCAGCAGAGGTTTCCCGGGCGGGGAGCTGTTTTTT. Encoded protein: CATSRGFPGGELFF.